This TCR beta chain was recorded in a study of persistence of HIV-infected CD4 T cells. Across the study: Suppressive ART had lasted a median of approximately eight years.

Anti-CD3/anti-CD28 beads served as a nonspecific positive control stimulus. Sorting of responding CD4+ T cells relied on upregulated CD40 ligand together with CD69. V was cut by 0 bases and J by 6 bases, with 4 bases left in between. Germline CDR1 is KGHDR and CDR2 is SFDVKD. The CDR3 covers 12 residues. Study-level points and caveats: CMV- and Gag-responding cells had lower TCRbeta richness than CD3/CD28-responding cells.

Of note for this clone: Antigen unknown.

The immunoSEQ assay was version 4, run in survey mode. Assay: immunoSEQ multiplex PCR; the TCRdb copy retains only in-frame clones and omits some. Of over 35,000 clones in the sample, around 90% were seen once. This clonotype originated in an adult man with HIV who was CMV-seropositive. The V gene is TRBV24-1, the J gene TRBJ1-2; D is ambiguous. Specimen: CD4+ T cells sorted from PBMCs after roughly 19-hour stimulation, collected from a patient who received antiretroviral therapy. CDR3 region: CATSDLWDGYTF. The CDR3 nucleotides read TGTGCCACCAGTGATTTGTGGGATGGCTACACCTTC.